This T cell receptor (beta chain) was recorded in a study of T cells after posttransplantation cyclophosphamide. General study results and limits: Donor-recipient repertoire similarity was low at 1-2 months, rising over year one. Recipient CMV seropositivity and CMV reactivation strongly tracked TRB clonality. Skin or GI-infiltrating T cells shared few TRB sequences with blood.

Method: immunoSEQ multiplex PCR; TCRdb's copy keeps in-frame clones and lacks some. The table records 11,000 or so clones, roughly 1.9% of them present only once. The sample holds a few counts of this clone. Its antigen remains unknown. Busulfan-fludarabine conditioning, marrow transplant, and cyclophosphamide on days +3 and +4 were administered. Between the trimmed V and J ends, which lost 4 bases and 0 bases, there was a span of 10 bases. The CDR3 covers 14 residues. Germline V gene data show CDR1 as KGHSH and CDR2 as LQKENI. Sequencing was performed on PBMCs, taken after allogeneic stem cell transplant with posttransplant cyclophosphamide. The chain joins TRBV18 to TRBJ2-7; D ambiguous. This TCR came from a male patient aged 25-45 years who received an allogeneic stem cell transplant from a related donor, was CMV-positive, and had no GVHD. Some T cells may be the graft donor's. The CDR3 coding sequence is TGTGCCAGCTCACGGTCGAGCAACTCCTACGAGCAGTACTTC. Translated: CASSRSSNSYEQYF.